In its sample, the clone carrying this TCR beta chain was seen a few times. Its antigen is unknown. This may arise from a read error, as a much more abundant clone is one base away. UMIs and sample barcodes were carried by the TCR alpha and TCR beta cDNA libraries that 5'RACE produced using constant-segment primers. TCRdb called the 5' RACE reads again in MiXCR, with one record for every CDR3 protein. The sample consists of 380,000 or so distinct CDR3 sequences, 12% to 15% of them appearing once. CDR1 and CDR2 from the germline V gene are SQVTM and ANQGSEA. Between the trimmed V and J ends, which lost 0 bases and 0 bases, there was a span of 12 bases. The CDR3 consists of 15 residues. This specimen comes from a study of T-cell memory formation after mild COVID-19. Study-level information: TCR clustering was largely donor specific. Study outcomes and limitations: Clones that got smaller from day 15 to 85 had even CD4/CD8, while clones growing later tipped toward CD4+. CD8+ contracting clones occupied EMRA, while CD4+ ones occupied mainly CM and EM.

The chain joins TRBV29-1 to TRBJ2-7; the D gene is possibly TRBD2 (5 bases). The material sequenced was PBMCs or a T cell subset sorted from them (not recorded which). The sequence was collected from a man younger than 35 who had mild COVID-19 (a few samples of this study predate the infection). Cell type and time point are not known. The CDR3 here is CSVEDPRGSSYEQYF. As DNA, the CDR3 is TGCAGCGTTGAAGATCCCCGGGGAAGCTCCTACGAGCAGTACTTC.